This T cell receptor beta chain was profiled in a study of tumor-infiltrating lymphocytes in localized non-small cell lung cancer. Study observations and caveats: TCR sequencing covered a subset of patients with enough tissue.

As regards this clone: The antigen is undetermined.

This CDR3 region has 14 residues. The trim removed 4 bases at V and 8 bases at J, leaving 5 bases unmatched. Germline loops: CDR1 MNHEY, CDR2 SVGAGI. TCRdb's table, derived via immunoSEQ multiplex PCR, lists solely in-frame clones and lacks some. The data contain over 9,000 clones, 84% of them singletons. Source material: lung tumor tissue. This TCR came from a human donor with non-small cell lung cancer. V gene TRBV6-5 combines with J gene TRBJ2-3; 11 nucleotides line up with TRBD2. In DNA, the CDR3 is TGTGCCAGCAGTTTAGCGGGGGGGCCCGGTACGCAGTATTTT. Residues: CASSLAGGPGTQYF.